These 17 T cell receptor beta chains came from one sample sequenced in a study of shared clonotypes between healthy human individuals (dated by TCRdb to 2020 to 2022). Libraries were prepared through the immunoSEQ multiplex PCR assay. TCRdb re-hosts the immuneACCESS table, in-frame sequences only. Its copies lack some clones; in the studies checked, an unresolved V gene accounts for under half of them, and the cause for the rest is not known. The sample table records about 2 million clones; roughly 94% of these occur just once. The ten largest make up roughly 1.1% of the sample. CD8 naive samples were obtained by positive selection for CCR7 among CD45RO-negative cells, yielding a CD45RA+CCR7+ population from which TemRA cells were excluded. The sample taken for sequencing was naive CD8+ T cells sorted from blood. The cell subset or site label, as the study defines it: CD45RA+CCR7+. These receptors came from a man between 18 and 29 years old in good health.

On this clone: Other DNA sequences within the sample encode an identical CDR3. The chain uses TRBV29-1 and TRBJ2-7; D may be TRBD1 (7 bases). The CDR3 runs 12 residues. CDR1 and CDR2 (germline): SQVTM, ANQGSEA. V was trimmed by 6 bases and J by 3 bases, leaving 12 bases between them. The CDR3 coding sequence is TGCAGCGTACTCCAGGGGGGCTACGAGCAGTACTTC. Residues: CSVLQGGYEQYF.

This clone was observed at least ten times. Other nucleotide sequences in the sample specify the same CDR3. The V call is TRBV4-3, the J call TRBJ1-1, with 10 bases that match TRBD1. With 1 base clipped from V and 5 bases from J, the junction kept 7 bases outside the gene matches. This CDR3 is built from 16 residues. Germline CDR1 LGHNA, CDR2 YSLEER. This CDR3 is CASSQAYWTGGTEAFF. The CDR3 DNA follows: TGCGCCAGCAGCCAAGCCTACTGGACAGGGGGGACTGAAGCTTTCTTT.

This chain links TRBV13 with TRBJ2-7; 9 bases are a match to TRBD2. V was clipped by 6 bases and J by 6 bases; unmatched bases: 9. Germline V gene data show CDR1 as PRHDT and CDR2 as FYEKMQ (reference sequence). This CDR3 spans 14 amino acids. CDR3 in amino acids: CASSLPGTSPEQYF. The CDR3 bases are TGTGCCAGCAGTTTACCCGGGACTAGCCCCGAGCAGTACTTC.

For this clone: Other DNA sequences within the sample encode an identical CDR3. The V call is TRBV29-1, the J call TRBJ2-7; D remains ambiguous. The CDR3 runs 10 residues. Trimming shortened V by 4 bases and J by 4 bases, and 5 bases separated the two germline ends. Germline V CDR1 and CDR2: SQVTM, ANQGSEA. CDR3: CSVVVYEQYF. CDR3 nucleotide sequence: TGCAGCGTTGTAGTTTACGAGCAGTACTTC.

This clone was counted a single time. The junction differs from germline at one of its ends, possibly a read error. The rearrangement links TRBV29-1 to TRBJ1-1; 7 bases align to TRBD1. The V gene's germline CDR1 is SQVTM and CDR2 ANQGSEA. This CDR3 is 14 amino acids long. CDR3 sequence reads: CSVLGGQVKTEAFF. DNA of the CDR3: TGCAGCGTTTTGGGCGGACAGGTGAAAACTGAAGCTTTCTTT.

Points on this clone: This same CDR3 is encoded by further DNA sequences in the sample. The V call is TRBV9, the J call TRBJ2-2; D gene unclear. Per germline, CDR1 SGDLS and CDR2 YYNGEE. The CDR3 extends over 15 amino acids. Trimming took 2 bases from V and 2 from J, leaving 10 bases between them. CDR3: CASSVEVGNTGELFF. CDR3 DNA: TGTGCCAGCAGCGTTGAGGTTGGAAACACCGGGGAGCTGTTTTTT.

The V gene is TRBV5-4, the J gene TRBJ2-3, with TRBD2 as a possible D gene (7 bases). The CDR3 covers 17 residues. CDR1 SGHNT and CDR2 YYREEE come from the germline V gene (reference sequence). The ends were cut back, 3 bases at V and 6 bases at J, with 23 bases in the middle. Written as DNA, the CDR3 is TGTGCCAGCAGCTCCCCAAGGGGGAGGGAAGCGGGGGATACGCAGTATTTT. It yields the protein CASSSPRGREAGDTQYF.

The rearrangement uses TRBV19 and TRBJ2-7, with 8 positions matching TRBD2. Germline trimming cut 0 bases from V and 3 bases from J; bases unmatched to any gene: 7. This CDR3 is built from 16 residues. Germline CDR1 LNHDA, CDR2 SQIVND (reference sequence). Here the CDR3 reads CASSIDVRSGSYEQYF. Written as DNA, the CDR3 is TGTGCCAGTAGTATAGACGTACGGAGCGGGAGCTACGAGCAGTACTTC.

V usage is TRBV28 and J usage is TRBJ2-1; a weak D match, TRBD2 (6 bases). The V end was cut by 1 base, the J end by 9 bases, with 10 bases between. The CDR3 length is 13 residues. Germline CDR1 MDHEN, CDR2 SYDVKM. The CDR3 sequence is CASSLSRGTEQFF. In DNA form, the CDR3 reads TGTGCCAGCAGTTTATCGCGCGGGACTGAGCAGTTCTTC. Drawing the rest from reference TRBV28 and TRBJ2-1, the complete variable domain is DVKVTQSSRYLVKRTGEKVFLECVQDMDHENMFWYRQDPGLGLRLIYFSYDVKMKEKGDIPEGYSVSREKKERFSLILESASTNQTSMYLCASSLSRGTEQFFGPGTRLTVL.

V usage is TRBV28 and J usage is TRBJ2-7; TRBD1 agrees at 9 bases. From germline, CDR1 is MDHEN and CDR2 SYDVKM. The length of the CDR3 is 14 residues. Trimming at V came to 4 bases and at J to 7 bases, leaving 8 bases not matched to a gene. CDR3 residues: CASSWTGETGEQYF. CDR3 sequence (DNA): TGTGCCAGCAGTTGGACAGGGGAGACGGGAGAGCAGTACTTC. Full variable domain (rest looked up from reference TRBV28 and TRBJ2-7): DVKVTQSSRYLVKRTGEKVFLECVQDMDHENMFWYRQDPGLGLRLIYFSYDVKMKEKGDIPEGYSVSREKKERFSLILESASTNQTSMYLCASSWTGETGEQYFGPGTRLTVT.

In its sample, this clone was seen once. The chain uses TRBV4-3 and TRBJ2-1; a weak D match, TRBD2 (6 bases). The CDR3 runs 16 residues. V was clipped by 1 base and J by 4 bases, with 14 bases between them. Germline lookup yields CDR1 LGHNA and CDR2 YSLEER. CDR3 amino acids: CASSQVREPVYNEQFF. DNA for the CDR3: TGCGCCAGCAGCCAAGTACGGGAGCCGGTTTACAATGAGCAGTTCTTC.

This sequence joins TRBV7-9 and TRBJ2-7, with 9 bases that match TRBD2. This CDR3 is 17 amino acids long. From germline, CDR1 is SEHNR and CDR2 FQNEAQ (reference sequence). The junction had 17 bases not matched to a gene; V was cut back by 4 bases and J by 7 bases. The chain's CDR3 is CASSWTLAGATKGEQYF. The CDR3 nucleotides are TGTGCCAGCAGCTGGACCTTAGCGGGAGCTACCAAGGGTGAGCAGTACTTC.

V and J are TRBV5-1 and TRBJ2-5, with D perhaps being TRBD1 or TRBD2 (5 bases each). V lost 6 bases, J lost 4 bases, and 19 bases lay in between. The germline gives CDR1 SGHRS, CDR2 YFSETQ. This CDR3 has 15 residues. The CDR3 DNA follows: TGCGCCAGCAACCCGGGACGGATAGACGGAGAGACCCAGTACTTC. This translates into CASNPGRIDGETQYF. Full variable domain (missing parts from reference TRBV5-1 and TRBJ2-5): KAGVTQTPRYLIKTRGQQVTLSCSPISGHRSVSWYQQTPGQGLQFLFEYFSETQRNKGNFPGRFSGRQFSNSRSEMNVSTLELGDSALYLCASNPGRIDGETQYFGPGTRLLVL.

This clone was seen a handful of times. The rearrangement uses TRBV30 and TRBJ2-1; 9 bases align to TRBD1. This CDR3 contains 13 residues. Germline CDR1 and CDR2: GTSNPN and SVGIG (reference sequence). After removal of 3 bases from V and 7 bases from J, the junction contained 4 bases not matched to a gene. The CDR3 reads CAWSSTGGNEQFF. The CDR3 nucleotides read TGTGCCTGGAGCTCGACAGGGGGAAATGAGCAGTTCTTC.

CDR3 nucleotides: TGCGCCAGCAGACAGGGAGGGGAAAAACTGTTTTTT. Protein sequence: CASRQGGEKLFF. The V and J genes are TRBV4-1 and TRBJ1-4; possible D gene TRBD1, 6 bases. With 6 bases removed from V and 8 bases from J, the gap between germline ends came to 10 bases. The CDR3 runs to 12 residues. Germline V gene lookup returns CDR1 MGHRA and CDR2 YSYEKL.

The chain links TRBV12-1 to TRBJ1-2. TRBV12-1 is a pseudogene. The CDR3 runs 15 residues. CDR3 amino acids: CARSRGQGLGYGYTF. The DNA for the CDR3 is TGTGCCAGATCCCGGGGGCAGGGGTTAGGCTATGGCTACACCTTC.

The gene calls are TRBV11-2 and TRBJ2-7; 10 bases fit TRBD2. V lost 2 bases, J lost 3 bases, and 7 bases stayed unmatched. The germline V gene has CDR1 SGHAT and CDR2 FQNNGV. CDR3 length equals 16 residues. The CDR3 here is CASSLSRTSGYYEQYF. In DNA, the CDR3 is TGTGCCAGCAGCTTATCCCGGACTAGCGGATACTACGAGCAGTACTTC.